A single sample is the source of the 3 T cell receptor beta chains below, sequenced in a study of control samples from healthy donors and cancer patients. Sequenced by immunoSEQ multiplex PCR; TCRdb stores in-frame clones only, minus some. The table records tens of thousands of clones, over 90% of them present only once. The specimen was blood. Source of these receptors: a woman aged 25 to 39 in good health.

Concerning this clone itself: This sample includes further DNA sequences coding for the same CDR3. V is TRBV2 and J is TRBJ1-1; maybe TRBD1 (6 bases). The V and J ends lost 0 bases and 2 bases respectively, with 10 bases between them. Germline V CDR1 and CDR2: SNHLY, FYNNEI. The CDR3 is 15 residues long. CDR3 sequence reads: CASSEAGQKNTEAFF. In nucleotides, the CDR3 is TGTGCCAGCAGTGAAGCCGGACAGAAAAACACTGAAGCTTTCTTT.

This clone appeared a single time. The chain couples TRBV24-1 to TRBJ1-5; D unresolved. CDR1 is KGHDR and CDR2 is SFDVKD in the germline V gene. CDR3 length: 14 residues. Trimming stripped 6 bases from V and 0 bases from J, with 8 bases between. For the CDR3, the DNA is TGTGCCACCAGTCCGGGAAATAGCAATCAGCCCCAGCATTTT. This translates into CATSPGNSNQPQHF.

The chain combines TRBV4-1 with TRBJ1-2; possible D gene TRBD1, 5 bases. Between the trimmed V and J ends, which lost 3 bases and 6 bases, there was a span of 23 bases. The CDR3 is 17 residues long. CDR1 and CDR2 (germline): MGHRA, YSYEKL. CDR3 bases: TGCGCCAGCAGCCACCCCGGGACTGTTCTTTCTTTGAATGGCTACACCTTC. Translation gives CASSHPGTVLSLNGYTF.